These 3 T cell receptor beta chains originate from one sample sequenced in a study of T cell responses to AZD1222 COVID-19 vaccine. Measured with immunoSEQ multiplex PCR; TCRdb has only the in-frame clones, and not every one. The sample lists some 150,000 clones, approximately 78% occurring once. Sequenced here: peripheral blood, sampled on day 0 of MenACWY control vaccination. The receptor set was obtained from an adult in good health.

The chain links TRBV5-8 to TRBJ2-3; TRBD2 aligns across 11 bases. This CDR3 has 16 amino acids. Germline lookup yields CDR1 SGHTS and CDR2 YDEGEE. The ends lost 5 bases at V and 0 bases at J; junction bases unmatched: 5. The CDR3 coding sequence is TGTGCCAGCAGACATCTAGCGGGGGGTAGCACAGATACGCAGTATTTT. It encodes CASRHLAGGSTDTQYF.

This chain's CDR3 is CASSLGTVSGANVLTF. The CDR3 DNA sequence: TGTGCCAGCAGCTTAGGTACAGTCTCTGGGGCCAACGTCCTGACTTTC. The rearrangement links TRBV11-1 to TRBJ2-6, with D hard to call. V was pared by 1 base and J by 0 bases, with 7 bases between. Germline assignment: CDR1 SGHAT and CDR2 FQDESV (reference sequence). The CDR3 contains 16 residues.

The CDR3 sequence: CASSLRRGAGETQYF. The CDR3, as DNA: TGTGCCAGCAGTTTAAGGCGGGGGGCCGGAGAGACCCAGTACTTC. The V gene is TRBV27, the J gene TRBJ2-5; 8 nucleotides match TRBD2. Germline assignment: CDR1 MNHEY and CDR2 SMNVEV (reference sequence). J lost 4 bases, V lost 2 bases, and 6 bases had no gene match. The length of the CDR3 is 15 residues.